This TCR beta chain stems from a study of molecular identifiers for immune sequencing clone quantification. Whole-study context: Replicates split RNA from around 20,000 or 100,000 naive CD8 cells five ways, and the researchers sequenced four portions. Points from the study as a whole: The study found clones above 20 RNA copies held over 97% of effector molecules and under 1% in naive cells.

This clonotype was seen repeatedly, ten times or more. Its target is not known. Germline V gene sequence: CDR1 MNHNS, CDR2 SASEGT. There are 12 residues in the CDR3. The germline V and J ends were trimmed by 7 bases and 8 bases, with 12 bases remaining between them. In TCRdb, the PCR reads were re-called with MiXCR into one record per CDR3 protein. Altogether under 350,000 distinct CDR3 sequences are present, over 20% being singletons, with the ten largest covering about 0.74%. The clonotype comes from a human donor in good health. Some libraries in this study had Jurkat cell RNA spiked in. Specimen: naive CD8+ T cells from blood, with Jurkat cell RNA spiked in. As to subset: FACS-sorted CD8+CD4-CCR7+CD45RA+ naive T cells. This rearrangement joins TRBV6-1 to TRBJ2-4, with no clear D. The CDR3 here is CASTYLWDIQYF. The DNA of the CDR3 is TGTGCCAGCACCTATCTCTGGGACATTCAGTACTTC.